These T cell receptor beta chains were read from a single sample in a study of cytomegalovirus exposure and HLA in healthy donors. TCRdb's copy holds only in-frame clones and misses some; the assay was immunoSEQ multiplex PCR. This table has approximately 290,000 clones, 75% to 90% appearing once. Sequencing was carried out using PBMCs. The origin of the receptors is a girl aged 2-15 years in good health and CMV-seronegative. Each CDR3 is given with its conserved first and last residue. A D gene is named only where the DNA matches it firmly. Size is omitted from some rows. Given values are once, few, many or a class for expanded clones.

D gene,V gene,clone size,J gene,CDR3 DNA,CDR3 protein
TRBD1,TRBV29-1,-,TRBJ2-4,TGCAGCGTGAGGGACAGGGTGTCCAAAAACATTCAGTACTTC,CSVRDRVSKNIQYF
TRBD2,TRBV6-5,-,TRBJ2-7,TGTGCCAGCTGGAGCGGGAGGAGCTCCTACGAGCAGTACTTC,CASWSGRSSYEQYF
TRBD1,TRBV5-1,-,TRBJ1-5,TGCGCCAGCAGCGCCGGGACAGGGGGTCAGCCCCAGCATTTT,CASSAGTGGQPQHF
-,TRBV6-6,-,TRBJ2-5,TGTGCCAGCAGTTACTCGAGGGGGGAGGGAGAGACCCAGTACTTC,CASSYSRGEGETQYF
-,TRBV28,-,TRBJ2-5,TGTGCCAGCACCGCCCACGGACTCCCGTGGGAGGAGACCCAGTACTTC,CASTAHGLPWEETQYF
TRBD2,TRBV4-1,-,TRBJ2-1,TGCGCCAGCAGCCAAGCGACTAGCGGGGGGGCCCATGAGCAGTTCTTC,CASSQATSGGAHEQFF
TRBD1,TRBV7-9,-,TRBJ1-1,TGTGCCAGCAGCTTAGTGGGACAGGGGACTGAAGCTTTCTTT,CASSLVGQGTEAFF
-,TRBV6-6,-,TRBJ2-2,TGTGCCAGCAGTTCGGAGGGGACGAACACCGGGGAGCTGTTTTTT,CASSSEGTNTGELFF
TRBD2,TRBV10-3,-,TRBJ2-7,TGTGCCATCAGTGACGAGACTAGCGGGAGGGCCCTCTTACGTTACGAGCAGTACTTC,CAISDETSGRALLRYEQYF
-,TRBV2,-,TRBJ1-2,TGTGCCGGGCACAACCCAGGATATGGGTTTTACTATGGCTACACCTTC,CAGHNPGYGFYYGYTF
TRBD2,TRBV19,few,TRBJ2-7,TGTGCCAGTAGTGGACTAGGGCTTTCGTACGAGCAGTACTTC,CASSGLGLSYEQYF
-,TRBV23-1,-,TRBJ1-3,TGCGCCAGCAGTCAAGGGGCCCTTTGGATTCCTGGAAACACCATATATTTT,CASSQGALWIPGNTIYF
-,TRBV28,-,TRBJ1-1,TGTGCCAGCAACCCCTGGACACGCAGGAACACTGAAGCTTTCTTT,CASNPWTRRNTEAFF
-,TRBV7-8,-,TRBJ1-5,TGTGCCAGCAGCCCCGCGGAGATTATCAATCAGCCCCAGCATTTT,CASSPAEIINQPQHF
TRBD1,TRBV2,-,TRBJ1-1,TGTGCCAGCAGTGAGCGACAGGGCCCCACTGAAGCTTTCTTT,CASSERQGPTEAFF
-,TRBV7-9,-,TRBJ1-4,TGTGCCAGCAGCTTAGGGGGCATGAAACTGTTTTTT,CASSLGGMKLFF
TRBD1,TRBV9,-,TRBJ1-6,TGTGCCAGCAGCGTCGGACAGGACTATAATTCACCCCTCCACTTT,CASSVGQDYNSPLHF
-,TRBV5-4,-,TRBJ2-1,TGTGCCAGCAGCTTGAGGAGCAATGAGCAGTTCTTC,CASSLRSNEQFF
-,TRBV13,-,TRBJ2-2,TGTGCCAGCAGCGGAGCGGTGCCCGGGGAGCTGTTTTTT,CASSGAVPGELFF
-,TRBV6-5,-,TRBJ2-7,TGTGCCAGCAGTTACTCGATCAGGCAGACCTACGAGCAGTACTTC,CASSYSIRQTYEQYF
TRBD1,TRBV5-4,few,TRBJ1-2,TGTGCCAGCACCCGACAGGGGTCGATCTATGGCTACACCTTC,CASTRQGSIYGYTF
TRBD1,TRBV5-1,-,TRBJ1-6,TGCGCCAGCACCCCCTCGACAGGGGTTGGTTCACCCCTCCACTTT,CASTPSTGVGSPLHF
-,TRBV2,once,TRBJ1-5,TGTGCCAGCCAAGTAGAGGGACATACCTACCAGCCCCAGCATTTT,CASQVEGHTYQPQHF
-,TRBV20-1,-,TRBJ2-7,TGCAGTGCTAGTGCGGTCTACGAGCAGTACTTC,CSASAVYEQYF
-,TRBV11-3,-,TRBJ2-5,TGTGCCAGCAGCTCCACCCCGGGGGTGGGTTATGAGACCCAGTACTTC,CASSSTPGVGYETQYF
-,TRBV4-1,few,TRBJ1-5,TGCGCCAGCAGCCAAGGGGCATTCAATCAGCCCCAGCATTTT,CASSQGAFNQPQHF
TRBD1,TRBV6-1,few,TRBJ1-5,TGTGCCAGCAGTATGTTGACAGGGACTAATCAGCCCCAGCATTTT,CASSMLTGTNQPQHF
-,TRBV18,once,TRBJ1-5,TGTGCCAGCTCATCCCAAGCGGGGCCCAATCAGCCCCAGCATTTT,CASSSQAGPNQPQHF
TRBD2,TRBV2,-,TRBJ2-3,TGTGCCAGCAATCCCATGCGGTCGTTAGCGGGAAGAGATACGCAGTATTTT,CASNPMRSLAGRDTQYF
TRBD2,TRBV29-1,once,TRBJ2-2,TGCAGCGTTGATGGCGGCGGGAGGGCCGGGGAGCTGTTTTTT,CSVDGGGRAGELFF
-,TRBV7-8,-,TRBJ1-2,TGTGCCAGCAGCTTGGGCGGGGGGAGTCACAACTATGGCTACACCTTC,CASSLGGGSHNYGYTF
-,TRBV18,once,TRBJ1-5,TGTGCCAGCTCACTAGACGGAGCAGTCAATCAGCCCCAGCATTTT,CASSLDGAVNQPQHF
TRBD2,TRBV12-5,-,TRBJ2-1,TGTGCTAGTGGCCCGGGGGGTAGAAGCTCCTACAATGAGCAGTTCTTC,CASGPGGRSSYNEQFF
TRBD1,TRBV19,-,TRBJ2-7,TGTGCCAGTACGGGGGGGACAGGGGACTACGAGCAGTACTTC,CASTGGTGDYEQYF
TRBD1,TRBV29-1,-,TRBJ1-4,TGCAGCGTTCAAAGGGACAGAGAAAATGAAAAACTGTTTTTT,CSVQRDRENEKLFF
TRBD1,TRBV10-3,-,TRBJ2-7,TGTGCCATCAGTGGAGGGGGCCCGACCTACGAGCAGTACTTC,CAISGGGPTYEQYF
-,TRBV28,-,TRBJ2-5,TGTGCCAGCAGTTCCCGGAGGTATTATTCGGAGGAGACCCAGTACTTC,CASSSRRYYSEETQYF
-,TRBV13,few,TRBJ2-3,TGTGCCAGCAGCCCCCCCCTTGCGCGGGGCAGCACAGATACGCAGTATTTT,CASSPPLARGSTDTQYF
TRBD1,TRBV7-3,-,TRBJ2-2,TGTGCCAGCAGCTCGGGACAGGGAAACACCGGGGAGCTGTTTTTT,CASSSGQGNTGELFF
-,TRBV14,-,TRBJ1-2,TGTGCCAGCACCCCGACAGGAGACTATGGCTACACCTTC,CASTPTGDYGYTF
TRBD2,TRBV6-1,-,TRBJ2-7,TGTGCCAGCAGTGAAATGACGGGGGGGCTCGAGCAGTACTTC,CASSEMTGGLEQYF